This T cell receptor beta chain was captured in a study of cytotoxic CD8 clonotypes in ibrutinib-treated CLL. As for the study in general: Patients gave response samples after a median about 12 months of treatment, range 6 to 36.

This clone was seen only once. The antigen is not known. TCRdb's copy holds only in-frame clones and misses some; the assay was immunoSEQ multiplex PCR. The sample consists of approximately 100,000 clones, approximately 71% of them appearing once. Study findings and constraints: T-cell clonality at baseline went above that of age-matched healthy donors and rose and fell with circulating CD8+ T-cell counts. Clonality was higher at ibrutinib response and returned toward baseline at progression.

The CDR3 is 14 amino acids. The germline V gene encodes CDR1 MDHEN and CDR2 SYDVKM. V lost 3 bases to trimming and J lost 0 bases, with 8 bases between them. The material was PBMCs, obtained after 24 months of ibrutinib treatment. This chain connects TRBV28 to TRBJ1-2; a weak D match, TRBD1 (5 bases). The clonotype originates from a human donor with chronic lymphocytic leukemia. The CDR3 loop is CASSFSGSNYGYTF. Written as DNA, the CDR3 is TGTGCCAGCAGTTTCTCAGGGTCTAACTATGGCTACACCTTC.